Listed below are T cell receptor beta chains from one sample, sequenced in a study of long-term antiretroviral therapy in people with HIV. The assay was immunoSEQ multiplex PCR, and TCRdb's table has in-frame clones only and misses some. The table includes tens of thousands of clones, approximately 86% detected once. The material was unsorted PBMCs, obtained 1.2 years after starting antiretroviral therapy. The receptors stem from a man in his fifties or sixties with HIV. Each CDR3 is given with its conserved first and last residue. The order of the fields is V gene, clone size, CDR3 protein. Clone size, where shown, is once, few, many, or a class for clones that have expanded.

v_gene: TRBV29-1
abundance: NA
CDR3aa: CSVRQGSNTEAFF

v_gene: TRBV6-1
abundance: NA
CDR3aa: CASSEWKGLGGNYGYTF

v_gene: TRBV5-1
abundance: NA
CDR3aa: CASRSGTNPNQPQHF

v_gene: TRBV28
abundance: once
CDR3aa: CASSQQEKGTDTQYF

v_gene: TRBV11-2
abundance: NA
CDR3aa: CASSSQLGQGRANVLTF

v_gene: TRBV9
abundance: NA
CDR3aa: CASSTNRVLNTGELFF

v_gene: TRBV7-2
abundance: NA
CDR3aa: CASSLLAGGQETQYF

v_gene: TRBV5-5
abundance: NA
CDR3aa: CASSLGDSPPANYGYTF

v_gene: TRBV5-1
abundance: NA
CDR3aa: CASSLKTGTPNTGELFF

v_gene: TRBV9
abundance: NA
CDR3aa: CASSPDFEKLFF